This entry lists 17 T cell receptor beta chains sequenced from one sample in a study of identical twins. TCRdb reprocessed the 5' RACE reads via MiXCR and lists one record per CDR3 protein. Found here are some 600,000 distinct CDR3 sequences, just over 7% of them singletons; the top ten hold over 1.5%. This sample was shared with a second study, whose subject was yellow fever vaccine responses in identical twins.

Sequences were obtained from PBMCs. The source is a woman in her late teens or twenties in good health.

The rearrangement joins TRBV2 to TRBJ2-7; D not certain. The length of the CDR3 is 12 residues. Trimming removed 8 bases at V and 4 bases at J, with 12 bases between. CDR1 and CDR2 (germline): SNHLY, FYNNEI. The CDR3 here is CASSSGRYEQYV. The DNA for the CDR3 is TGTGCCAGCTCTTCGGGCCGATACGAGCAGTACGTC.

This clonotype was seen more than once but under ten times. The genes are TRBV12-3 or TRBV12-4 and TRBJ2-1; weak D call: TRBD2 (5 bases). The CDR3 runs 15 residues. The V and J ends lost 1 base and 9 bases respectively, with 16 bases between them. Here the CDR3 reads CASSLGGLPLGEQFF. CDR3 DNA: TGTGCCAGCAGTTTAGGCGGACTCCCCCTGGGTGAGCAGTTCTTC.

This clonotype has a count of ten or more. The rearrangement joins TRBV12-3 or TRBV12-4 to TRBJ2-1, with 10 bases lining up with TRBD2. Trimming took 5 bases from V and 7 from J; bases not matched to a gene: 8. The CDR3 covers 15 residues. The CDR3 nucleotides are TGTGCCAGCAGTCCGGGAAGCGGGAGGGTAAATGAGCAGTTCTTC. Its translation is CASSPGSGRVNEQFF.

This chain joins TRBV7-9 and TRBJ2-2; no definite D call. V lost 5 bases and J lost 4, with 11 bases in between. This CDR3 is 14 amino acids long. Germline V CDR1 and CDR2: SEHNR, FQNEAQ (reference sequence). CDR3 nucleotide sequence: TGTGCCAGCAGCCCCTTTACCGGCACCGGGGAGCTGTTTTTT. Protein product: CASSPFTGTGELFF. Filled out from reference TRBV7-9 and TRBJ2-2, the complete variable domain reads DTGVSQNPRHKITKRGQNVTFRCDPISEHNRLYWYRQTLGQGPEFLTYFQNEAQLEKSRLLSDRFSAERPKGSFSTLEIQRTEQGDSAMYLCASSPFTGTGELFFGEGSRLTVL.

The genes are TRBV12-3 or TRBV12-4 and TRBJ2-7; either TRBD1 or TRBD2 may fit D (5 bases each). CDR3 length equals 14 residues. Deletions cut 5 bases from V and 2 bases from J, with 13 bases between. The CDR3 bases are TGTGCCAGCAGTCGGGGTAGGGGACCCTACGAGCAGTACTTC. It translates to CASSRGRGPYEQYF.

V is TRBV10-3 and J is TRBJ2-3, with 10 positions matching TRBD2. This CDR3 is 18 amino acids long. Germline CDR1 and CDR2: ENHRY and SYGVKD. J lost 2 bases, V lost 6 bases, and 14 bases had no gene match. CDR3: CAIRRSGRVSFDTDTQYF. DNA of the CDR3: TGTGCCATCAGGCGAAGCGGGAGGGTTTCATTTGACACAGATACGCAGTATTTT.

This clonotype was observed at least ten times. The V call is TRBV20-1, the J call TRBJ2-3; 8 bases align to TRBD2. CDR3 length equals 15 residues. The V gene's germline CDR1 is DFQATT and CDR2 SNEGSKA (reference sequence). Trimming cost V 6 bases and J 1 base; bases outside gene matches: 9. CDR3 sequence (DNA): TGCAGTGCCGTTAGCGGGATAGGCGGCACAGATACGCAGTATTTT. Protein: CSAVSGIGGTDTQYF.

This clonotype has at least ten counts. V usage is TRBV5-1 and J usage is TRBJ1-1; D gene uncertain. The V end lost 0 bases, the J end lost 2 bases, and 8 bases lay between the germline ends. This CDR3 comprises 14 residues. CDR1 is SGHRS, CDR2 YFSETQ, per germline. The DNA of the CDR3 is TGCGCCAGCAGCTTGGCCGCGGGTAACACTGAAGCTTTCTTT. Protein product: CASSLAAGNTEAFF. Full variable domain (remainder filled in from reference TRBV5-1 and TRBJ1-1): KAGVTQTPRYLIKTRGQQVTLSCSPISGHRSVSWYQQTPGQGLQFLFEYFSETQRNKGNFPGRFSGRQFSNSRSEMNVSTLELGDSALYLCASSLAAGNTEAFFGQGTRLTVV.

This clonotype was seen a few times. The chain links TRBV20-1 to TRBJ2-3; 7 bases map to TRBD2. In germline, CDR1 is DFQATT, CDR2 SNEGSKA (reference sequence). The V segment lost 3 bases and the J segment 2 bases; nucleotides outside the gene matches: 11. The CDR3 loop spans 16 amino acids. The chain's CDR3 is CSARGLAGANTDTQYF. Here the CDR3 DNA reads TGCAGTGCTAGGGGGTTGGCGGGAGCCAACACAGATACGCAGTATTTT.

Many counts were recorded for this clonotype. The CDR3 loop is CASSPGGSGGVTDTQYF. The CDR3 DNA reads TGTGCCAGCAGCCCAGGGGGTAGCGGAGGTGTCACAGATACGCAGTATTTT. The V call is TRBV9, the J call TRBJ2-3, with a possible D match to TRBD1 (7 bases). This CDR3 comprises 17 residues. The V gene lost 4 bases and the J gene lost 2 bases, with 20 bases spanning the gap. Germline V CDR1 and CDR2: SGDLS, YYNGEE.

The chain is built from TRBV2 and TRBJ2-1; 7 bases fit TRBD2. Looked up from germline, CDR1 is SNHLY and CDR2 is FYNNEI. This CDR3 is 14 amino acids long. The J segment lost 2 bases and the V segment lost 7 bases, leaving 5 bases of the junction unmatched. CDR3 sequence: CASTKSGAYNEQFF. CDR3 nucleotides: TGTGCCAGCACCAAAAGCGGGGCCTACAATGAGCAGTTCTTC.

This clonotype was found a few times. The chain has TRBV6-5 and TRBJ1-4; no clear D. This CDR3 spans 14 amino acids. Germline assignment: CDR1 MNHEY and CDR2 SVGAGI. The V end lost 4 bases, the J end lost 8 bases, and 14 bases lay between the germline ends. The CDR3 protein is CASSWSPAAEKLFF. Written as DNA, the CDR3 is TGTGCCAGCAGTTGGAGTCCCGCGGCCGAAAAACTGTTTTTT.

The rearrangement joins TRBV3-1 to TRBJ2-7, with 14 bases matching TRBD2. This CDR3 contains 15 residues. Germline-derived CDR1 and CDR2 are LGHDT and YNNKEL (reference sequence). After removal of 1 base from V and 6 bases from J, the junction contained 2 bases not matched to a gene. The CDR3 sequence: CASSQGGTSGGEQYV. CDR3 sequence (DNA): TGTGCCAGCAGCCAAGGCGGGACTAGCGGGGGCGAGCAGTACGTC.

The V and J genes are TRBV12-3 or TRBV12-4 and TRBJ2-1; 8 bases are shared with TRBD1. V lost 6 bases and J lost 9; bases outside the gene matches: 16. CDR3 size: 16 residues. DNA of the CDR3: TGTGCCAGCAGCTCTGCGCAGGGGGCAGGGGCAGGTGAGCAGTTCTTC. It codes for CASSSAQGAGAGEQFF.

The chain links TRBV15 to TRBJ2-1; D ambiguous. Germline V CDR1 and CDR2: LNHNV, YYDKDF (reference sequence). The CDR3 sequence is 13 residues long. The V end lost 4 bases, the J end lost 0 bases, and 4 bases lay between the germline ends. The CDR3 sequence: CATSKSSYNEQFF. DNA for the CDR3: TGTGCCACCAGCAAGAGCTCCTACAATGAGCAGTTCTTC.

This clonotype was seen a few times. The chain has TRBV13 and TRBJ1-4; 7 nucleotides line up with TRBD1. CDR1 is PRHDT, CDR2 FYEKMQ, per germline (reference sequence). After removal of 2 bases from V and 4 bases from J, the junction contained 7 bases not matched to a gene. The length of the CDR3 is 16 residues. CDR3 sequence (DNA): TGTGCCAGCAGCTTAACTGGGGACAGATATAATGAAAAACTGTTTTTT. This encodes CASSLTGDRYNEKLFF.

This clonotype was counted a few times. The CDR3 protein is CASSQEKAEFLPSNQPQHF. CDR3 in DNA: TGTGCCAGCAGCCAAGAAAAGGCGGAATTCTTACCTAGCAATCAGCCCCAGCATTTT. The V gene is TRBV3-1, the J gene TRBJ1-5; D remains unclear. The CDR3 extends over 19 amino acids. CDR1 and CDR2 from the germline V gene are LGHDT and YNNKEL (reference sequence). Trimming left V 0 bases short and J 0 bases short, with 18 bases between.